The 3 T cell receptor beta chains given below trace back to one sample, sequenced in a study of cytomegalovirus exposure and HLA in healthy donors. Libraries were prepared by immunoSEQ multiplex PCR; TCRdb keeps only in-frame clonotypes and omits some of them. The sample contains hundreds of thousands of clones, about 90% of which appear only once. Sequencing used PBMCs. The receptor set was obtained from a young woman in good health and CMV-seronegative.

The chain is built from TRBV6-1 and TRBJ1-1, with 7 bases lining up with TRBD1. V lost 7 bases, J lost 5 bases, and 4 bases stayed unmatched. The germline V gene has CDR1 MNHNS and CDR2 SASEGT. The CDR3 length is 12 residues. CDR3 nucleotides: TGTGCCAGCACCACAGGGGCGACTGAAGCTTTCTTT. Its translation is CASTTGATEAFF.

The gene calls are TRBV6-1 and TRBJ2-7, with TRBD1 matching over 8 bases. V was clipped by 6 bases and J by 2 bases; unmatched bases: 3. Germline V gene data show CDR1 as MNHNS and CDR2 as SASEGT. This CDR3 is 13 amino acids long. The CDR3 bases are TGTGCCAGCAGACTACAGGGGGCCTACGAGCAGTACTTC. Its translation is CASRLQGAYEQYF.

This clone was seen more than once but under ten times. The chain couples TRBV5-6 to TRBJ2-3; D possibly corresponds to TRBD2 (5 bases). The V end lost 4 bases, the J end lost 2 bases, and 14 bases lay between the germline ends. The CDR3 covers 15 residues. Looked up from germline, CDR1 is SGHDT and CDR2 is YYEEEE. CDR3 protein: CASSTRDLATDTQYF. The CDR3 region has the DNA TGTGCCAGCAGCACAAGGGATCTAGCCACAGATACGCAGTATTTT.